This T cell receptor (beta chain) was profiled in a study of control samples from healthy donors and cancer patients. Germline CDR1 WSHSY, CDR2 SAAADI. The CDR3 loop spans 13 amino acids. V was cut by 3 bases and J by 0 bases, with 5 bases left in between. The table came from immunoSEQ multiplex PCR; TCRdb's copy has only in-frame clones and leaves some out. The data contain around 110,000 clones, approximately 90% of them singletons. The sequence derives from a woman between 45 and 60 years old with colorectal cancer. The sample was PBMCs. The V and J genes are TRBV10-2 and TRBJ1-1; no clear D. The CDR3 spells CASSDRLNTEAFF. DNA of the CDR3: TGCGCCAGCAGTGACAGGTTGAACACTGAAGCTTTCTTT.